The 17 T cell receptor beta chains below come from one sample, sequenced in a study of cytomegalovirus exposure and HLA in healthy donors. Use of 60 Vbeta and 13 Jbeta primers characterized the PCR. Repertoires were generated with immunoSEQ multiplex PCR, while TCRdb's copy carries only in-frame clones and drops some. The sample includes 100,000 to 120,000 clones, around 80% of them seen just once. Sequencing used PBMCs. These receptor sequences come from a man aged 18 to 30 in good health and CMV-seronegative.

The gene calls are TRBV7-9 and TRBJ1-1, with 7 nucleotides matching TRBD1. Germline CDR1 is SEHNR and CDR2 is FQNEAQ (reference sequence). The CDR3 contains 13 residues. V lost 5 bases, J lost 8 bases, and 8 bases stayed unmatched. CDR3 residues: CASSRTGPEEAFF. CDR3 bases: TGTGCCAGCAGCCGGACAGGACCCGAAGAAGCTTTCTTT.

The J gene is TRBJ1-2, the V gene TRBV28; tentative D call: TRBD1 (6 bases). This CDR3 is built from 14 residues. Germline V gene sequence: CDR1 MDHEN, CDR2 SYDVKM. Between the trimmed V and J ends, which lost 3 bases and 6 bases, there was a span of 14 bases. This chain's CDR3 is CASSFLPAGDGYTF. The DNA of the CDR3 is TGTGCCAGCAGTTTTTTACCGGCAGGGGATGGCTACACCTTC.

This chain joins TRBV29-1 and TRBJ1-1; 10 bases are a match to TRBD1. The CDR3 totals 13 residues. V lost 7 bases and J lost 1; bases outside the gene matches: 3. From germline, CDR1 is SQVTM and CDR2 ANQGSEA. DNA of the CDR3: TGCAGCGCTAGACAGGGGGCGAACACTGAAGCTTTCTTT. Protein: CSARQGANTEAFF.

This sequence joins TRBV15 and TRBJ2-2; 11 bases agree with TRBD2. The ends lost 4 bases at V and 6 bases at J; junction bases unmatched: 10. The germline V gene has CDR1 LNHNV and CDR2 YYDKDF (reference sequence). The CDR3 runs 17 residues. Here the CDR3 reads CATSKLLAGVDAGELFF. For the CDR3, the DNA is TGTGCCACCAGCAAGTTACTAGCGGGAGTCGACGCCGGGGAGCTGTTTTTT.

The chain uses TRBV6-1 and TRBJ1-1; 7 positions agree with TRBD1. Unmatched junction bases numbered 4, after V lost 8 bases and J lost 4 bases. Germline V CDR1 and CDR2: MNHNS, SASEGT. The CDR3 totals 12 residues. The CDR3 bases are TGTGCCAGCGACAGGGAAGGCACTGAAGCTTTCTTT. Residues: CASDREGTEAFF.

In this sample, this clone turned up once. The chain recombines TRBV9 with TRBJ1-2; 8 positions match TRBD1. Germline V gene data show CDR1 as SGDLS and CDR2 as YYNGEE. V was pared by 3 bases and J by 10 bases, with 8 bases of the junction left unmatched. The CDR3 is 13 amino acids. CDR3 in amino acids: CASSGQGIGYYTF. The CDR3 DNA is TGTGCCAGCAGCGGACAGGGGATTGGATACTACACCTTC. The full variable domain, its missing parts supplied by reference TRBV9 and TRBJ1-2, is DSGVTQTPKHLITATGQRVTLRCSPRSGDLSVYWYQQSLDQGLQFLIQYYNGEERAKGNILERFSAQQFPDLHSELNLSSLELGDSALYFCASSGQGIGYYTFGSGTRLTVV.

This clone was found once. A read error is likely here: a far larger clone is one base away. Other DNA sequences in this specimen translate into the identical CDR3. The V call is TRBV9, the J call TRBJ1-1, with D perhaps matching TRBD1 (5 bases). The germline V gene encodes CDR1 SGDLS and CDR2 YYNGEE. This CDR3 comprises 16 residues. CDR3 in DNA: TGTGCCAGCAGCGTAGGCCGGGGATGGGGAGGGACTGAAGCTTTTTTT. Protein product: CASSVGRGWGGTEAFF.

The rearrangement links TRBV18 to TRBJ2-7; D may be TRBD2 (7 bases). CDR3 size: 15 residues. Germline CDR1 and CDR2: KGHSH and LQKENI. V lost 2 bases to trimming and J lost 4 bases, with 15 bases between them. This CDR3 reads CASSPGGALKYEQYF. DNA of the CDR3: TGTGCCAGCTCACCAGGGGGGGCGCTTAAATACGAGCAGTACTTC.

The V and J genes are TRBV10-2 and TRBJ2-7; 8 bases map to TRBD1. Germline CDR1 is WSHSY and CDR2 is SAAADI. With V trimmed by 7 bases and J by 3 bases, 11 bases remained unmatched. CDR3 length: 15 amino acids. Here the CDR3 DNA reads TGCGCCAGCATAGCATTCGGACAGGGTAACTACGAGCAGTACTTC. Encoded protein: CASIAFGQGNYEQYF.

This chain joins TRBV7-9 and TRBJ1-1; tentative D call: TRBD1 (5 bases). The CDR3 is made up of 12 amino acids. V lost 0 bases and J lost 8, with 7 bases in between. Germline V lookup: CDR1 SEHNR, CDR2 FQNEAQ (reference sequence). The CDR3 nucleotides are TGTGCCAGCAGCTTAGCGGGGCAAGAAGCTTTCTTT. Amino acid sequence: CASSLAGQEAFF.

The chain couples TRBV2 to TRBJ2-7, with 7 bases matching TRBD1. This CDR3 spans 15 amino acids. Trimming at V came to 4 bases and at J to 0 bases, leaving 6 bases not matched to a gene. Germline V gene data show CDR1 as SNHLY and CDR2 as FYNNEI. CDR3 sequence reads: CASSATRDSSYEQYF. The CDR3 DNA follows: TGTGCCAGCAGTGCCACTAGGGACAGCTCCTACGAGCAGTACTTC.

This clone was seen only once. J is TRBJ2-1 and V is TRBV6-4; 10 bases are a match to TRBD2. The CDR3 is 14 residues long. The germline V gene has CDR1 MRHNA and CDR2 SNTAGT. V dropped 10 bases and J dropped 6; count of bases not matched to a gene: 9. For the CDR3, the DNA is TGTGCCACCTCTAGCGGGAGCGGCGGCAATGAGCAGTTCTTC. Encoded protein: CATSSGSGGNEQFF.

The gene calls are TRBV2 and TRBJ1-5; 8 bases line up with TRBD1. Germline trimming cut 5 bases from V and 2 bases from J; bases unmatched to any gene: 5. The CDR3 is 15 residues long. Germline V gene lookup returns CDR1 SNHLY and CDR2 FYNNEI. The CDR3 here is CASSFTDRGNQPQHF. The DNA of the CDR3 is TGTGCCAGCAGTTTCACGGACAGGGGCAATCAGCCCCAGCATTTT.

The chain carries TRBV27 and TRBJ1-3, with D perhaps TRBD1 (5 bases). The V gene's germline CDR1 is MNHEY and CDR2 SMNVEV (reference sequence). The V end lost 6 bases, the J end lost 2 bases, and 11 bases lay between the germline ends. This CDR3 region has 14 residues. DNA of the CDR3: TGTGCCAGCAGGCCGGGCAGGGCTGGAAACACCATATATTTT. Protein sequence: CASRPGRAGNTIYF.

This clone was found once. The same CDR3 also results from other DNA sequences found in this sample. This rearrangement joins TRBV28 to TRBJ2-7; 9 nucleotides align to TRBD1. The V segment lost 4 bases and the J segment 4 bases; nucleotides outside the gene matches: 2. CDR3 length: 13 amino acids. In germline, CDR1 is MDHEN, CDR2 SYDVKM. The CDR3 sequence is CASSSGQGYEQYF. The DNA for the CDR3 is TGTGCCAGCAGTTCGGGACAGGGTTACGAGCAGTACTTC.

For the CDR3, the DNA is TGTGCCAGCAGTGACAGGGTGTACGAGCAGTACTTC. Amino acids: CASSDRVYEQYF. The chain is built from TRBV6-5 and TRBJ2-7, with 7 bases aligning to TRBD1. V shed 5 bases and J 4 bases; nucleotides not matched to a gene: 2. This CDR3 comprises 12 residues. Germline V gene lookup returns CDR1 MNHEY and CDR2 SVGAGI.

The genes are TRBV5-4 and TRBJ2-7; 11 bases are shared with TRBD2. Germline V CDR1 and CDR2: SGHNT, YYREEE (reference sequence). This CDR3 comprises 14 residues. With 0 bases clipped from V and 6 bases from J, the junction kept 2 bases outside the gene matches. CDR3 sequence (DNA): TGTGCCAGCAGCTTGGCTGGGACTAGCGGCGAGCAGTACTTC. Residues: CASSLAGTSGEQYF.